The present T cell receptor beta chain was sequenced within a study of shared clonotypes between healthy human individuals. The CDR3 loop spans 14 amino acids. Sequenced by immunoSEQ multiplex PCR; TCRdb stores in-frame clones only, minus some. This table holds 2 million to 2.5 million clones, 85% to 95% found once. The chain carries TRBV21-1 and TRBJ2-2. TRBV21-1 is listed as a pseudogene. This TCR derives from a man aged 18 to 35 in good health. Some clones in this sample may be carry-over from other donors' samples. Input material: naive CD4+ T cells from PBMCs. Sample subset: CD45RA+ positively selected. In DNA form, the CDR3 reads TGTGCCAGCACCGCACCCCAGAACACCGGGGAGCTGTTTTTT. Amino acid sequence: CASTAPQNTGELFF.